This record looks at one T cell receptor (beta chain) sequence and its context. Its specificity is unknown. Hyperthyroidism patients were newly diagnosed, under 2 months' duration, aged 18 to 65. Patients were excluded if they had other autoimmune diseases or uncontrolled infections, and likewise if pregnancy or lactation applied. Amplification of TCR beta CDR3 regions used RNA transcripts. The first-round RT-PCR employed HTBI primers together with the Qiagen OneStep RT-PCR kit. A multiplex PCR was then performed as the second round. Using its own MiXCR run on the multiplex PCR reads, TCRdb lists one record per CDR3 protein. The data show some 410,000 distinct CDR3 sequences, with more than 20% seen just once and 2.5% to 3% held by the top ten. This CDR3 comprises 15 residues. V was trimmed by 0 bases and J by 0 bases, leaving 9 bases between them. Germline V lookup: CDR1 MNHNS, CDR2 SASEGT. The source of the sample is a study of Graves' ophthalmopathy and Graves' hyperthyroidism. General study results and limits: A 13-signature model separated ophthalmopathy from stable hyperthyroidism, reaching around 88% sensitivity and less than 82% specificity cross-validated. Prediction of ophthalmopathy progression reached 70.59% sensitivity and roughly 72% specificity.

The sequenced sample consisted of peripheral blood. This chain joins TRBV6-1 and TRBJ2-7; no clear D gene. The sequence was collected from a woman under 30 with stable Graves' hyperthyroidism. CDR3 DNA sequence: TGTGCCAGCAGTGAAGCTTTGCCGGCCTCCTACGAGCAGTACTTC. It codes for CASSEALPASYEQYF.